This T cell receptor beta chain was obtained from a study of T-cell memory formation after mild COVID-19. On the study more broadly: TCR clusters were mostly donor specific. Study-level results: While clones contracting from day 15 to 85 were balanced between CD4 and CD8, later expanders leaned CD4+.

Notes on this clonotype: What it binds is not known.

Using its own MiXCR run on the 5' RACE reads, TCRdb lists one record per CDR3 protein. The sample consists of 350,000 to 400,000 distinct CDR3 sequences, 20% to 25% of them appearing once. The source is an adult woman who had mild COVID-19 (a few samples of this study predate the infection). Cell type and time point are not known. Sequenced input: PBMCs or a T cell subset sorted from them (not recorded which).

CDR3 DNA sequence: TGTGCCAGCAGTGAGGGACTAGTCCTCTACGAGCAGTACTTC. Translation gives CASSEGLVLYEQYF. This chain links TRBV25-1 with TRBJ2-7; 8 bases map to TRBD2. The junction had 4 bases not matched to a gene; V was cut back by 3 bases and J by 3 bases. The CDR3 is 14 residues long. Germline values: CDR1 MGHDK, CDR2 SYGVNS.